A single sample is the source of the 9 T cell receptor beta chains below, sequenced in a study of cytomegalovirus exposure and HLA in healthy donors. The PCR ran on 60 Vbeta and 13 Jbeta primers. The repertoire was sequenced with immunoSEQ multiplex PCR; TCRdb's copy has only in-frame clones and lacks some. This sample has some 88,000 clones, with under 80% found just once. Sequenced material: PBMCs. All receptors come from a woman in her 30s in good health and CMV-seronegative.

The chain links TRBV10-3 to TRBJ2-3, with D possibly TRBD2 on 6 matching bases. The V gene's germline CDR1 is ENHRY and CDR2 SYGVKD. CDR3 length: 14 residues. Trimming removed 4 bases from V and 1 base from J, with 9 bases in between. The CDR3 region has the DNA TGTGCCATCAGTGTTGGAGGGGGCACAGATACGCAGTATTTT. Amino acids: CAISVGGGTDTQYF.

This chain links TRBV7-9 with TRBJ2-7, with a weak D call TRBD1 (5 bases). The ends were cut back, 3 bases at V and 5 bases at J, with 8 bases in the middle. Germline-derived CDR1 and CDR2 are SEHNR and FQNEAQ (reference sequence). CDR3 length: 12 amino acids. The CDR3 DNA follows: TGTGCCAGCAGCTTTGGGGCCGACGAGCAGTACTTC. This gives the protein CASSFGADEQYF.

The chain links TRBV7-7 to TRBJ2-5; 9 nucleotides agree with TRBD1. The CDR3 sequence is 18 residues long. Unmatched junction bases numbered 11, after V lost 0 bases and J lost 3 bases. Per the germline V gene, CDR1 is SSHAT and CDR2 is FNYEAQ (reference sequence). CDR3 sequence (DNA): TGTGCCAGCAGCTTAGCGCGGGTACAGGGGGCAACTGAAGAGACCCAGTACTTC. It yields the protein CASSLARVQGATEETQYF.

V is TRBV19 and J is TRBJ2-7, with D maybe TRBD1 (6 bases). Germline values: CDR1 LNHDA, CDR2 SQIVND (reference sequence). The CDR3 totals 16 residues. Trimming took off 3 bases at V and 3 bases at J, with 18 bases between the two ends. CDR3 coding DNA: TGTGCCAGTAGTATGAATCCGCCGGGACAATTCTACGAGCAGTACTTC. Its protein product is CASSMNPPGQFYEQYF.

Regarding this clone: Additional DNA sequences in this sample encode the identical CDR3. The chain joins TRBV18 to TRBJ2-7, with a possible D match to TRBD2 (6 bases). V lost 2 bases, J lost 0 bases, and 8 bases lay in between. The CDR3 has 14 amino acids. Germline assignment: CDR1 KGHSH and CDR2 LQKENI. The CDR3: CASSPVRDSYEQYF. The CDR3, as DNA: TGTGCCAGCTCACCAGTGCGGGACTCCTACGAGCAGTACTTC.

This clone showed up just a few times. The rearrangement links TRBV18 to TRBJ1-1; D not resolved. Looked up from germline, CDR1 is KGHSH and CDR2 is LQKENI. Trimming left V 1 base short and J 1 base short, with 13 bases between. This CDR3 contains 16 residues. DNA for the CDR3: TGTGCCAGCTCACCACGCGAGGGATTTCAGAACACTGAAGCTTTCTTT. This translates into CASSPREGFQNTEAFF.

The chain carries TRBV6-5 and TRBJ1-1, with a weak D call TRBD1 (5 bases). V was shortened by 6 bases and J by 1 base, with 15 bases between the two germline ends. The CDR3 runs to 15 residues. Germline CDR1 MNHEY, CDR2 SVGAGI. The CDR3 is CASSRNRQPNTEAFF. CDR3 DNA sequence: TGTGCCAGCAGCCGGAACAGGCAACCGAACACTGAAGCTTTCTTT.

This clone was recorded a few times. The chain joins TRBV10-3 to TRBJ1-1; D call uncertain. CDR3 length equals 11 residues. The germline V gene encodes CDR1 ENHRY and CDR2 SYGVKD. The V end lost 6 bases, the J end lost 1 base, and 3 bases lay between the germline ends. The CDR3 here is CAIRANTEAFF. CDR3 nucleotide sequence: TGTGCCATCAGGGCGAACACTGAAGCTTTCTTT.

The chain couples TRBV28 to TRBJ2-1, with a tentative D call TRBD1 (6 bases). This CDR3 has 13 amino acids. Germline loops: CDR1 MDHEN, CDR2 SYDVKM. V gave up 3 bases and J gave up 8 bases, with 11 bases separating them. This chain's CDR3 is CASSLPGAHEQFF. Here the CDR3 DNA reads TGTGCCAGCAGTTTGCCAGGGGCCCATGAGCAGTTCTTC.